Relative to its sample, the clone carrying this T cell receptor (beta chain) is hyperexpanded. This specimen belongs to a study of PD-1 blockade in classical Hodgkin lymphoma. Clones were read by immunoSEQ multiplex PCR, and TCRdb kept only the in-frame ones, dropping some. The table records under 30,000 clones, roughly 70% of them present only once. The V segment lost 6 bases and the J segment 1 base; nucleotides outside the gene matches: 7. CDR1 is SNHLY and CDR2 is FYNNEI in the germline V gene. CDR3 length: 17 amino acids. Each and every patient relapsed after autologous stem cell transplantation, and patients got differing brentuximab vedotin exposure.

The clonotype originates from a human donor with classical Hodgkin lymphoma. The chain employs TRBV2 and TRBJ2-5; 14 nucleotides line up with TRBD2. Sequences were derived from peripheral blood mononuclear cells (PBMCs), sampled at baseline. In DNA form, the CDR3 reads TGTGCCAGCAGCATGACTAGCGGGGGGGATTCCCAAGAGACCCAGTACTTC. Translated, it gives CASSMTSGGDSQETQYF.